One TCR beta chain is described in this entry. This record comes from a study of identifying expanded T cells in peripheral blood. V was clipped by 2 bases and J by 9 bases, with 11 bases between them. Germline CDR1 reads SGHTA; CDR2 reads FQGNSA. This CDR3 comprises 13 residues. Only in-frame clones appear in the TCRdb table, and some are missing; sequencing was by immunoSEQ multiplex PCR. The table has under 95,000 clones, approximately 89% seen once. The receptor comes from a person between 18 and 75 years old in good health. Sequencing was carried out using blood. The J gene is TRBJ2-1, the V gene TRBV7-2; D not certain. The CDR3 reads CASSLRVGGEQFF. CDR3 DNA: TGTGCCAGCAGCTTAAGAGTCGGCGGTGAGCAGTTCTTC.